This paragraph covers one T cell receptor beta chain sequence. This CDR3 spans 15 amino acids. V was pared by 5 bases and J by 4 bases, with 14 bases between. Germline CDR1 and CDR2: SGHVS and FQNEAQ. This record comes from a study of blood T cell repertoires in COVID-19. Turning to the study itself: PBMCs, B-cell-depleted T cells, or T cells were the source of the cDNA or gDNA that made up the material.

Using immunoSEQ multiplex PCR, the repertoire was profiled, and TCRdb retains in-frame clones only, with some absent. The sample holds about 31,000 clones, 75% to 90% seen once. Sequenced: peripheral blood. The chain has TRBV7-8 and TRBJ1-4; TRBD1 might be the D (5 bases). This sequence was found in an elderly man with acute or convalescent COVID-19. CDR3: CASSPMGEGNEKLFF. The DNA for the CDR3 is TGTGCCAGCAGCCCAATGGGGGAGGGTAATGAAAAACTGTTTTTT. The full variable domain, completed using reference TRBV7-8 and TRBJ1-4, is GAGVSQSPRYKVAKRGQDVALRCDPISGHVSLFWYQQALGQGPEFLTYFQNEAQLDKSGLPSDRFFAERPEGSVSTLKIQRTQQEDSAVYLCASSPMGEGNEKLFFGSGTQLSVL.